These 24 T cell receptor beta chains were all obtained from the same sample, sequenced in a study of T-cell reconstitution after alpha-beta-depleted transplantation in children. The authors prepared the TCRbeta library with unique molecular identifiers. TCRdb reanalysed the PCR reads using MiXCR and keeps one entry per CDR3 protein. Counted here are about 420,000 distinct CDR3 sequences, around 15% occurring once; the ten biggest clones make up 25% to 30%. The specimen was PBMCs, mostly from graft donor cells, collected 360 days after TCRalphabeta/CD19-depleted stem cell transplant. The receptors come from a boy in the first two years of life who had a stem cell transplant for Wiskott-Aldrich syndrome, so the T cells may come from the graft donor.

This clonotype was seen at least ten times. The rearrangement links TRBV7-2 to TRBJ2-1, with 9 bases identical to TRBD2. The CDR3 extends over 15 amino acids. From germline, CDR1 is SGHTA and CDR2 FQGNSA. The V segment lost 1 base and the J segment 7 bases; nucleotides outside the gene matches: 5. The CDR3 reads CASSLEAGGSNEQFF. The DNA of the CDR3 is TGTGCCAGCAGCTTAGAAGCGGGGGGTTCAAATGAGCAGTTCTTC.

This clonotype was seen ten or more times. This chain connects TRBV12-3 or TRBV12-4 to TRBJ2-2; no clear D gene. V lost 3 bases to trimming and J lost 6 bases, with 2 bases between them. The CDR3 extends over 11 amino acids. This CDR3 is CASSFPGELFF. CDR3 DNA: TGTGCCAGCAGTTTCCCCGGGGAGCTGTTTTTT.

In its sample, this clonotype was seen many times. V gene TRBV12-3 or TRBV12-4 combines with J gene TRBJ2-7; weak D call: TRBD1 (5 bases). The CDR3 consists of 13 residues. Trimming removed 6 bases from V and 3 bases from J, with 12 bases in between. CDR3 nucleotides: TGTGCCAGCAGACCCGGACAAGTCTACGAGCAGTACTTC. Its translation is CASRPGQVYEQYF.

This clonotype was recorded a few times. The genes are TRBV12-3 or TRBV12-4 and TRBJ2-2; D uncertain. CDR3 size: 14 residues. V was trimmed by 5 bases and J by 2 bases, leaving 9 bases between them. CDR3 region: CASSVIENTGELFF. The CDR3 nucleotides read TGTGCCAGCAGTGTAATCGAAAACACCGGGGAGCTGTTTTTT.

This clonotype was seen only a few times. The chain carries TRBV12-3 or TRBV12-4 and TRBJ2-7, with TRBD2 matching over 10 bases. There are 20 residues in the CDR3. J gave up 3 bases and V 5 bases, and 22 bases lay outside the gene matches. The CDR3: CASSHYPPGSGRGTFYEQYF. The CDR3 DNA is TGTGCCAGCAGTCACTATCCCCCAGGGAGCGGGAGGGGAACCTTCTACGAGCAGTACTTC.

This clonotype came up a few times. V is TRBV3-1 and J is TRBJ1-1; D gene uncertain. The germline gives CDR1 LGHDT, CDR2 YNNKEL (reference sequence). Trimming stripped 3 bases from V and 11 bases from J, with 10 bases between. The CDR3 totals 11 residues. CDR3 in amino acids: CASSQASRAFF. DNA for the CDR3: TGTGCCAGCAGCCAGGCCTCGAGGGCTTTCTTT.

In this sample, this clonotype turned up a few times. The chain recombines TRBV4-3 with TRBJ2-7; possible D gene TRBD2, 6 bases. V was clipped by 1 base and J by 1 base, with 17 bases between them. Germline V gene data show CDR1 as LGHNA and CDR2 as YSLEER. This CDR3 has 17 residues. The CDR3 bases are TGCGCCAGCAGCCAAGGGGCTGGGGCGGGAAAGTCCTACGAGCAGTACTTC. Protein sequence: CASSQGAGAGKSYEQYF.

The CDR3 DNA reads as TGTGCCATCAGTGAGTCGATTGAGACCCAGTACTTC. It is translated as CAISESIETQYF. The chain is built from TRBV10-3 and TRBJ2-5; D call uncertain. The germline V and J ends were trimmed by 0 bases and 5 bases, with 4 bases remaining between them. From germline, CDR1 is ENHRY and CDR2 SYGVKD. This CDR3 spans 12 amino acids.

This clonotype was recorded a few times. V gene TRBV6-1 combines with J gene TRBJ1-5, with 9 nucleotides matching TRBD1. There are 15 residues in the CDR3. V dropped 7 bases and J dropped 4; count of bases not matched to a gene: 8. Per the germline V gene, CDR1 is MNHNS and CDR2 is SASEGT. CDR3 nucleotides: TGTGCCAGCACCCAACCGGGACAGGGTAATCAGCCCCAGCATTTT. As protein: CASTQPGQGNQPQHF.

This chain uses TRBV20-1 with TRBJ2-1; tentatively, D is TRBD2 (6 bases). Trimming pared 1 base from V and 5 bases from J, leaving 9 bases between. Germline CDR1 DFQATT, CDR2 SNEGSKA (reference sequence). CDR3 length equals 13 residues. The CDR3 loop reads CSARGGLNNEQFF. The CDR3 nucleotides are TGCAGTGCTAGAGGCGGACTAAACAATGAGCAGTTCTTC.

There are a few counts of this clonotype. The V gene is TRBV12-3 or TRBV12-4, the J gene TRBJ2-7, with D perhaps matching TRBD1 (5 bases). The CDR3 totals 11 residues. Trimming removed 7 bases at V and 7 bases at J, with 11 bases between. The CDR3 DNA reads TGTGCCAGCAATTTGAAGGGGGAGCAGTACTTC. Its protein product is CASNLKGEQYF.

This clonotype was detected a few times. The chain joins TRBV7-9 to TRBJ2-1; tentatively, D is TRBD2 (6 bases). The CDR3 is made up of 16 amino acids. The ends were cut back, 1 base at V and 1 base at J, with 11 bases in the middle. Germline V gives CDR1 SEHNR, CDR2 FQNEAQ (reference sequence). CDR3 amino acids: CASSLGTGESYNEQFF. CDR3 bases: TGTGCCAGCAGCTTAGGAACGGGAGAATCCTACAATGAGCAGTTCTTC.

The rearrangement joins TRBV20-1 to TRBJ2-4; no firm D call. Germline CDR1 is DFQATT and CDR2 is SNEGSKA (reference sequence). The V and J ends lost 3 bases and 1 base respectively, with 10 bases between them. This CDR3 contains 14 residues. Written as DNA, the CDR3 is TGCAGTGCTAGGAGAAGAAGGGCCAAAAACATTCAGTACTTC. It is translated as CSARRRRAKNIQYF.

The chain uses TRBV3-1 and TRBJ2-7; D remains ambiguous. Germline values: CDR1 LGHDT, CDR2 YNNKEL (reference sequence). Trimming pared 4 bases from V and 0 bases from J, leaving 10 bases between. The CDR3 is made up of 14 amino acids. The CDR3 nucleotides are TGTGCCAGCAGCCCTCTTGCGACCTCCTACGAGCAGTACTTC. Its protein is CASSPLATSYEQYF.

This clonotype was seen a handful of times. J is TRBJ1-4 and V is TRBV9; D is unclear. The germline V gene has CDR1 SGDLS and CDR2 YYNGEE. V lost 4 bases to trimming and J lost 8 bases, with 21 bases between them. This CDR3 is 16 amino acids long. Here the CDR3 DNA reads TGTGCCAGCAGCCCGTACCTGACTTCTATGGAAGAAAAACTGTTTTTT. It yields the protein CASSPYLTSMEEKLFF.

This clonotype was seen at least ten times. CDR3 sequence (DNA): TGTGCCAGCAGCCAGGAGTCGAGGGGGGGAGAAAAACTGTTTTTT. Translating gives CASSQESRGGEKLFF. The rearrangement joins TRBV3-1 to TRBJ1-4, with D possibly matching TRBD1 (6 bases). The CDR3 spans 15 residues. Germline assignment: CDR1 LGHDT and CDR2 YNNKEL (reference sequence). V lost 3 bases to trimming and J lost 8 bases, with 16 bases between them.

This chain joins TRBV27 and TRBJ1-6; D unresolved. Looked up from germline, CDR1 is MNHEY and CDR2 is SMNVEV (reference sequence). The CDR3 is made up of 15 amino acids. The ends were cut back, 5 bases at V and 0 bases at J, with 8 bases in the middle. The CDR3 region has the DNA TGTGCCAGCAGTACTTTGAGCTCCTATAATTCACCCCTCCACTTT. Protein: CASSTLSSYNSPLHF.

This clonotype has only a few counts. The chain uses TRBV6-2 or TRBV6-3 and TRBJ2-7, with D possibly TRBD2 on 5 matching bases. Germline V gene sequence: CDR1 MNHEY, CDR2 SVGEGT. The V end was cut by 7 bases, the J end by 0 bases, with 16 bases between. The CDR3 is made up of 15 amino acids. CDR3 residues: CASKRARTSSYEQYF. The CDR3 region has the DNA TGTGCCAGCAAGAGGGCGAGGACGTCCTCCTACGAGCAGTACTTC.

This clonotype occurred a few times. The chain couples TRBV6-5 to TRBJ2-7; the D gene is possibly TRBD1 (6 bases). The germline V and J ends were trimmed by 6 bases and 3 bases, with 12 bases remaining between them. The CDR3 runs to 13 residues. Per germline, CDR1 MNHEY and CDR2 SVGAGI. CDR3 loop: CASSADRNYEQYF. DNA for the CDR3: TGTGCCAGCAGCGCCGACAGGAACTACGAGCAGTACTTC.

The chain uses TRBV5-6 and TRBJ1-1, with 7 bases fitting TRBD1. Germline CDR1 reads SGHDT; CDR2 reads YYEEEE. The length of the CDR3 is 12 residues. V was pared by 5 bases and J by 3 bases, with 1 base of the junction left unmatched. The CDR3 DNA reads as TGTGCCAGCAGACAGGGGTACACTGAAGCTTTCTTT. Translated, it gives CASRQGYTEAFF.

The CDR3 region has the DNA TGTGCCAGCAGCCACAGTACCGTACTGCGCCGGAACACTGAAGCTTTCTTT. It is translated as CASSHSTVLRRNTEAFF. J is TRBJ1-1 and V is TRBV3-1; D gene ambiguous. CDR1 is LGHDT, CDR2 YNNKEL, per germline (reference sequence). V lost 3 bases and J 1 base, leaving 18 bases between the germline ends. The CDR3 totals 17 residues.

A few counts support this clonotype. The J gene is TRBJ2-3, the V gene TRBV24-1; D may be TRBD2 (5 bases). Trimming took off 5 bases at V and 4 bases at J, with 12 bases between the two ends. The CDR3 contains 14 residues. Germline V gene sequence: CDR1 KGHDR, CDR2 SFDVKD. The CDR3 protein is CATSVLGGPDTQYF. CDR3 DNA: TGTGCCACCAGTGTACTCGGAGGCCCAGATACGCAGTATTTT.

This clonotype was picked up a small number of times. The chain uses TRBV5-1 and TRBJ2-3; D may be TRBD1 (5 bases). Trimming left V 2 bases short and J 4 bases short, with 17 bases between. The CDR3 contains 16 residues. Per the germline V gene, CDR1 is SGHRS and CDR2 is YFSETQ. The CDR3 region has the DNA TGCGCCAGCAGCTTTGGGGAAAAGTGGGGCGCAGATACGCAGTATTTT. Translation: CASSFGEKWGADTQYF.

A few counts support this clonotype. This rearrangement joins TRBV29-1 to TRBJ2-3, with 12 positions matching TRBD2. Germline CDR1 reads SQVTM; CDR2 reads ANQGSEA. The CDR3 loop spans 15 amino acids. J gave up 6 bases and V 7 bases, and 11 bases lay outside the gene matches. CDR3: CSAGGLAGGWDTQYF. CDR3 DNA: TGCAGCGCCGGGGGACTAGCGGGTGGTTGGGATACGCAGTATTTT.